This T cell receptor beta chain was sequenced during a study of human T cells and chemical hapten exposure. Study information: Patch tests containing 0.01% DPC, applied to the upper back, were read at 6 days. General study results and limits: The number of TCRs above 1 in 1000 frequency did not change after DPC sensitization.

The time point was: patch test 3, about 24 weeks after DPC sensitization. Treatment defined: therapeutic diphenylcyclopropenone sensitization with weekly scalp DPC. It was unfractionated whole blood from which total RNA was extracted. This clonotype was picked up many times. Antigen: not known. V lost 0 bases and J 3 bases, leaving 3 bases between the germline ends. The CDR3 covers 12 residues. Germline assignment: CDR1 ENHRY and CDR2 SYGVKD. Individual cDNA molecules (in the library) carried attached unique molecular identifiers. TCRdb reprocessed the RACE reads with MiXCR, giving one entry per CDR3 protein. The sample consists of roughly 38,000 distinct CDR3 sequences, 9.5% of them appearing once.

The origin of this receptor is a man aged 50 to 60 with alopecia areata. Some clones in this sample may be carry-over from other donors' samples. This chain connects TRBV10-3 to TRBJ2-7; D unresolved. Sequencing was performed on whole blood, taken in connection with sensitization to the hapten diphenylcyclopropenone (DPC). CDR3 region: CAISESNYEQYF. The CDR3 DNA reads as TGTGCCATCAGTGAGTCCAACTACGAGCAGTACTTC.